A selection of T cell receptor beta chains follows, all from one sample in a study of shared clonotypes between healthy human individuals. The method was immunoSEQ multiplex PCR; TCRdb's version includes in-frame clones alone and lacks a portion of them. Of some 1.5 million clones in the sample, roughly 97% were seen once. The sample consisted of naive CD4+ T cells sorted from blood. These receptors were taken from a man aged 30 to 45 in good health. The CDR3 runs from the conserved cysteine through the conserved F or W. The D gene is left open where the match is weak. Size values are once, few and many counts, or a class for expanded clones, and some rows have none.

cdr3_aa cdr3_nt clone_size j_call v_call d_call
CASSLAQETQYF TGCGCCAGCAGCTTGGCCCAAGAGACCCAGTACTTC many TRBJ2-5 TRBV5-1 -
CASSSSALNEKLFF TGTGCCAGCAGTTCGAGTGCACTTAATGAAAAACTGTTTTTT once TRBJ1-4 TRBV27 -
CSGTGTSTDTQYF TGCAGCGGGACCGGGACTAGCACAGATACGCAGTATTTT - TRBJ2-3 TRBV29-1 -
CASSLAQGRFNYGYTF TGTGCCAGCAGCTTGGCACAGGGGCGATTCAACTATGGCTACACCTTC - TRBJ1-2 TRBV11-2 TRBD1
CSVEYGTVDTQYF TGCAGCGTTGAATACGGGACAGTTGATACGCAGTATTTT - TRBJ2-3 TRBV29-1 TRBD1
CASSRTSGTYEQYF TGTGCCAGCAGCCGGACTAGCGGTACCTACGAGCAGTACTTC - TRBJ2-7 TRBV13 TRBD2
CASSQGTGEAFF TGTGCCAGCAGCCAAGGGACGGGTGAAGCTTTCTTT - TRBJ1-1 TRBV14 -
CASSQEGLAGGTDTQYF TGCGCCAGCAGCCAAGAGGGACTAGCGGGCGGCACAGATACGCAGTATTTT - TRBJ2-3 TRBV4-3 TRBD2
CASSVAGDSNQPQHF TGTGCCAGCAGTGTTGCGGGTGATAGCAATCAGCCCCAGCATTTT - TRBJ1-5 TRBV5-8 -
CASSPVQATGLRGPYYGYTF TGCGCCAGCAGTCCCGTACAAGCTACAGGGCTTCGGGGACCCTACTATGGCTACACCTTC - TRBJ1-2 TRBV4-3 -
CASSSRTRSTDTQYF TGTGCCAGCAGCTCCCGGACTAGGAGCACAGATACGCAGTATTTT - TRBJ2-3 TRBV7-9 TRBD2
CASSQGLRDRQTSTDTQYF TGCGCCAGCAGCCAGGGACTCCGAGACCGACAAACTAGCACAGATACGCAGTATTTT - TRBJ2-3 TRBV4-1 -
CASSQLESWDRGAYGYTF TGTGCCAGCAGCCAACTTGAATCCTGGGACAGGGGGGCCTATGGCTACACCTTC - TRBJ1-2 TRBV5-7 TRBD1
CATRADRRLYGYTF TGTGCCACCCGAGCTGACAGGCGTCTCTATGGCTACACCTTC - TRBJ1-2 TRBV15 -
CASLHGGTQETQYF TGTGCCAGCCTCCACGGGGGTACCCAAGAGACCCAGTACTTC once TRBJ2-5 TRBV7-9 -
CASSLEEKLFF TGTGCCAGCAGTCTGGAGGAAAAACTGTTTTTT - TRBJ1-4 TRBV2 -
CSVNWAGELFF TGCAGCGTTAACTGGGCCGGGGAGCTGTTTTTT - TRBJ2-2 TRBV29-1 -
CASAGLADRDTQYF TGTGCCAGCGCGGGACTAGCGGACCGGGATACGCAGTATTTT - TRBJ2-3 TRBV10-3 TRBD2
CASTPSVANEQFF TGTGCCAGCACCCCGTCGGTAGCCAATGAGCAGTTCTTC - TRBJ2-1 TRBV28 -
CASNRVGNNYGYTF TGTGCCAGCAATAGAGTGGGGAACAACTATGGCTACACCTTC - TRBJ1-2 TRBV6-1 -
CAISDTVPNEQFF TGTGCCATCAGTGACACAGTCCCAAATGAGCAGTTCTTC - TRBJ2-1 TRBV10-3 -
CASKYTGTPDEKLFF TGTGCCAGCAAGTATACCGGGACCCCGGATGAAAAACTGTTTTTT - TRBJ1-4 TRBV2 -
CASSLGGDHEQYF TGTGCCAGCAGCTTGGGTGGGGACCACGAGCAGTACTTC - TRBJ2-7 TRBV11-3 -
CASSYSTGVYGYTF TGTGCCAGCAGTTACTCGACCGGGGTCTATGGCTACACCTTC once TRBJ1-2 TRBV6-5 -
CASSVGPGGDEQYF TGTGCCAGCAGCGTAGGTCCCGGGGGAGACGAGCAGTACTTC - TRBJ2-7 TRBV9 -
CSASWGYEQFF TGCAGTGCTAGTTGGGGTTATGAGCAGTTCTTC - TRBJ2-1 TRBV20-1 -
CASSLLAGGVSGEQFF TGTGCCAGCAGTTTGCTAGCGGGAGGAGTTTCCGGTGAGCAGTTCTTC - TRBJ2-1 TRBV27 TRBD2
CASSLQGRGGYTF TGTGCCAGCAGCCTACAGGGCCGAGGGGGCTACACCTTC - TRBJ1-2 TRBV28 -
CASNLHGVSGYTF TGTGCCAGCAACCTCCACGGGGTCTCTGGCTACACCTTC - TRBJ1-2 TRBV13 -
CASSLASTGELFF TGTGCCAGCAGCCTAGCGAGCACCGGGGAGCTGTTTTTT - TRBJ2-2 TRBV5-4 -
CASSRLGTENEKLFF TGCGCCAGCAGCCGCTTAGGGACAGAAAATGAAAAACTGTTTTTT - TRBJ1-4 TRBV4-3 TRBD1
CASSLRGAKNIQYF TGCGCCAGCAGCTTGCGGGGTGCCAAAAACATTCAGTACTTC once TRBJ2-4 TRBV5-1 -
CASSYGFGSMGYTEAFF TGTGCCAGCAGTTACGGTTTCGGGAGCATGGGGTACACTGAAGCTTTCTTT - TRBJ1-1 TRBV27 -
CASSLRLAGALGELFF TGTGCCAGCAGTTTAAGGCTAGCGGGAGCCCTAGGGGAGCTGTTTTTT once TRBJ2-2 TRBV27 TRBD2
CASSFRAGTGELFF TGTGCCAGCAGCTTCAGAGCGGGGACCGGGGAGCTGTTTTTT - TRBJ2-2 TRBV11-3 TRBD2
CASSHLGGVHNEQFF TGTGCCAGCAGCCACCTGGGCGGGGTCCACAATGAGCAGTTCTTC - TRBJ2-1 TRBV6-5 -
CASSPYLGANTGELFF TGCGCCAGCAGTCCGTACCTCGGGGCGAACACCGGGGAGCTGTTTTTT - TRBJ2-2 TRBV4-3 -
CSVAIQGGDTEAFF TGCAGCGTTGCTATACAGGGGGGGGACACTGAAGCTTTCTTT - TRBJ1-1 TRBV29-1 TRBD1
CASSIAQVAFHEQFF TGTGCCAGTAGTATAGCACAGGTGGCCTTCCATGAGCAGTTCTTC - TRBJ2-1 TRBV19 -
CASSLRGGTEAFF TGTGCCAGCAGCTTAAGGGGGGGGACTGAAGCTTTCTTT - TRBJ1-1 TRBV7-2 -
CASSALAGSYNEQFF TGTGCCAGCAGTGCACTAGCGGGATCCTACAATGAGCAGTTCTTC few TRBJ2-1 TRBV6-1 TRBD2
CASSLGQGAFLNQPQHF TGTGCCAGCAGCTTGGGACAGGGGGCTTTTCTTAATCAGCCCCAGCATTTT - TRBJ1-5 TRBV7-9 TRBD1
CASSPEGAPFRRGNEKLFF TGTGCCAGCAGTCCCGAGGGGGCCCCATTTCGGAGGGGTAATGAAAAACTGTTTTTT - TRBJ1-4 TRBV7-9 TRBD1
CASSNSGANVLTF TGTGCCAGCAGTAACTCTGGGGCCAACGTCCTGACTTTC - TRBJ2-6 TRBV25-1 -
CASSEDLTTDTQYF TGCGCCAGCAGTGAGGACTTGACCACAGATACGCAGTATTTT - TRBJ2-3 TRBV10-1 -